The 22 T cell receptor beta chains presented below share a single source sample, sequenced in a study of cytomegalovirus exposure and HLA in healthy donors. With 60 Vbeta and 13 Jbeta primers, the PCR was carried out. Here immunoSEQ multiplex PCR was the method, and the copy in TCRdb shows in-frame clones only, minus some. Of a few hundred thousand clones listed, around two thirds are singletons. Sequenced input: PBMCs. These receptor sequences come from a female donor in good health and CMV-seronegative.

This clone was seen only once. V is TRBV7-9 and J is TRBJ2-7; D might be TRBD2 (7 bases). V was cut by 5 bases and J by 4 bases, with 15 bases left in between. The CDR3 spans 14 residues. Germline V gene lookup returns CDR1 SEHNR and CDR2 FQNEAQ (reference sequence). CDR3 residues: CASSEQGGGYEQYF. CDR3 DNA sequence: TGTGCCAGCAGCGAACAGGGAGGGGGGTACGAGCAGTACTTC.

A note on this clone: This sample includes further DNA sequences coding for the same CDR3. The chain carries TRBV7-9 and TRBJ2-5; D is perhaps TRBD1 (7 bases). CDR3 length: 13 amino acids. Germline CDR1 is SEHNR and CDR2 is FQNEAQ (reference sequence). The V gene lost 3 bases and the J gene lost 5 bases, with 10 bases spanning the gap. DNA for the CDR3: TGTGCCAGCAGCTTCGCAGGGGGGGAGACCCAGTACTTC. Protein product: CASSFAGGETQYF.

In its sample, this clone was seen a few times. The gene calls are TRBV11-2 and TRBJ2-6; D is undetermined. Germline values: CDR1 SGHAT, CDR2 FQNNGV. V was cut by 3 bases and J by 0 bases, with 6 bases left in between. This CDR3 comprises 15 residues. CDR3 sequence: CASSFFNSGANVLTF. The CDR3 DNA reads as TGTGCCAGCAGCTTCTTTAACTCTGGGGCCAACGTCCTGACTTTC.

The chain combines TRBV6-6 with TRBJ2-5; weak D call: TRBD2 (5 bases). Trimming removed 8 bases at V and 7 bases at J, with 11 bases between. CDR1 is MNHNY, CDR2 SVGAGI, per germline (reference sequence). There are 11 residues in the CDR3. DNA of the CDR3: TGTGCCAGCGGAACTGGAGGGACCCAGTACTTC. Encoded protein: CASGTGGTQYF.

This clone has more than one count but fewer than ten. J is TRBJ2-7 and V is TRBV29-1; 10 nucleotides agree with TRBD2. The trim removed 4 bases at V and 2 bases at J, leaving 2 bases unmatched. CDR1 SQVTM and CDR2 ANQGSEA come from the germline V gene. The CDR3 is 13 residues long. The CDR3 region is CSVGTSGTYEQYF. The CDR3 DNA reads TGCAGCGTTGGGACTAGCGGTACCTACGAGCAGTACTTC.

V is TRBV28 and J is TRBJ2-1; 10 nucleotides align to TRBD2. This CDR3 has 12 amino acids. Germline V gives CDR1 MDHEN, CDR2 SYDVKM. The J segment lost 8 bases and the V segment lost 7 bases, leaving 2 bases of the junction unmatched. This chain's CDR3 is CASTGTSDEQFF. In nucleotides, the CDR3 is TGTGCCAGCACCGGGACTAGCGATGAGCAGTTCTTC.

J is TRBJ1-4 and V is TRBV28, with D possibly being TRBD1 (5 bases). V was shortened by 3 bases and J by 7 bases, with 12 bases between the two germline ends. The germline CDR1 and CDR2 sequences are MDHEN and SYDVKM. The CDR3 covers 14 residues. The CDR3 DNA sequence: TGTGCCAGCAGTTTTTCCCGACAGAGTGAAAAACTGTTTTTT. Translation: CASSFSRQSEKLFF.

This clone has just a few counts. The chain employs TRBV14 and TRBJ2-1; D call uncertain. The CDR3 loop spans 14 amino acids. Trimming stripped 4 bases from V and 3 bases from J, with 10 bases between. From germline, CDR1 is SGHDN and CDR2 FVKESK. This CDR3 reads CASSPMRSYNEQFF. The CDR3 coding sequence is TGTGCCAGCAGCCCTATGAGGAGCTACAATGAGCAGTTCTTC.

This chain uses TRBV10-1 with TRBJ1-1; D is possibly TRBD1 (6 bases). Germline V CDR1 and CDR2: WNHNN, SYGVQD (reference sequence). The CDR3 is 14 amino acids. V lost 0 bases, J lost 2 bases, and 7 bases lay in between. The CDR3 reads CASSESGGNTEAFF. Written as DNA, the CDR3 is TGCGCCAGCAGTGAGTCAGGGGGAAACACTGAAGCTTTCTTT.

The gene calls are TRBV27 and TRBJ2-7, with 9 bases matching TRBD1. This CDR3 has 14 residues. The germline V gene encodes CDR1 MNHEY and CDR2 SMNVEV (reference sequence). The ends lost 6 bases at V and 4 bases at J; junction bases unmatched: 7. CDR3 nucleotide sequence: TGTGCCAGCAGCGGCGGGACAGGGATATACGAGCAGTACTTC. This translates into CASSGGTGIYEQYF.

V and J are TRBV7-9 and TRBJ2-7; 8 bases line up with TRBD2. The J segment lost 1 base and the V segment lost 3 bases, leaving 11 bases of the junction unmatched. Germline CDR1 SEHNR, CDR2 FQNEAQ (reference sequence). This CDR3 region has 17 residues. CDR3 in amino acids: CASSFWRSGMGSYEQYF. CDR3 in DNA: TGTGCCAGCAGCTTCTGGCGTAGCGGGATGGGTTCCTACGAGCAGTACTTC.

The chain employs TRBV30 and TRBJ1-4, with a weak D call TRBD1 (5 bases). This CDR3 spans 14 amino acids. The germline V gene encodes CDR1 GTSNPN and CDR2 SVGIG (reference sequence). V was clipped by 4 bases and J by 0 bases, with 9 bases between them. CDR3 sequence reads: CAWTPGATNEKLFF. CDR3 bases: TGTGCCTGGACCCCGGGGGCAACTAATGAAAAACTGTTTTTT. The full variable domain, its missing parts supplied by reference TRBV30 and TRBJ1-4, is SQTIHQWPATLVQPVGSPLSLECTVEGTSNPNLYWYRQAAGRGLQLLFYSVGIGQISSEVPQNLSASRPQDRQFILSSKKLLLSDSGFYLCAWTPGATNEKLFFGSGTQLSVL.

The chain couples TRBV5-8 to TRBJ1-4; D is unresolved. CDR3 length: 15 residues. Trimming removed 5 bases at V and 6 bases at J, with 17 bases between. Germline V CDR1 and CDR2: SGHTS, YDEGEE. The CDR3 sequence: CASSYPGKQDEKLFF. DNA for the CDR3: TGTGCCAGCAGTTACCCGGGGAAGCAGGATGAAAAACTGTTTTTT.

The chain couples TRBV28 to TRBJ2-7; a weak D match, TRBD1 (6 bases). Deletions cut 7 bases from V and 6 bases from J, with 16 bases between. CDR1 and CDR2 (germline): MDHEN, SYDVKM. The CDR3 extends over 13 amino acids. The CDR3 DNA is TGTGCCAGCAATTCCAGGGGTCTCTCCGAGCAGTACTTC. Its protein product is CASNSRGLSEQYF.

The CDR3 loop is CASSPWHRTSGEQYF. The CDR3 DNA reads as TGTGCCAGTAGCCCTTGGCACAGGACCTCTGGCGAGCAGTACTTC. This chain links TRBV19 with TRBJ2-7; D is perhaps TRBD1 (5 bases). V was clipped by 6 bases and J by 6 bases, with 21 bases between them. This CDR3 contains 15 residues. The V gene's germline CDR1 is LNHDA and CDR2 SQIVND (reference sequence).

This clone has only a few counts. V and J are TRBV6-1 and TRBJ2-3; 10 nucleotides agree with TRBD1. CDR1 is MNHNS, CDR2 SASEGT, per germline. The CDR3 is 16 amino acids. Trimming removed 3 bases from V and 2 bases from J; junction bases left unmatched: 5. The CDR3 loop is CASSESTGGSTDTQYF. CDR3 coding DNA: TGTGCCAGCAGTGAGTCGACAGGGGGCTCCACAGATACGCAGTATTTT.

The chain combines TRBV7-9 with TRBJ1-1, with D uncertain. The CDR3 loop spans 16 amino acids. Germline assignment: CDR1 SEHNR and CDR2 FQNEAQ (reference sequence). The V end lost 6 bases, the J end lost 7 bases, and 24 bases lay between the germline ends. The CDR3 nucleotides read TGTGCCAGCAGTCTACTACAAGTGGAATGGTCCGATGAAGCTTTCTTT. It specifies CASSLLQVEWSDEAFF.

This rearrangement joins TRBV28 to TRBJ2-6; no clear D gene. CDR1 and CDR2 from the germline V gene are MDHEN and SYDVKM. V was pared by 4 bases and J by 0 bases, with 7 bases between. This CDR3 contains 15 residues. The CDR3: CASSSPRSGANVLTF. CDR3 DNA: TGTGCCAGCAGTTCGCCGCGCTCTGGGGCCAACGTCCTGACTTTC.

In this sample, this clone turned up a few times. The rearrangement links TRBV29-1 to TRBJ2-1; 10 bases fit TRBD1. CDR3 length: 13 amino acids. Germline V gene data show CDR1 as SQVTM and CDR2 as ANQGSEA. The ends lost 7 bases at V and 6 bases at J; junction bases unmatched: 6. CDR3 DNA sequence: TGCAGCGCACCGGGACAGGGGATCAATGAGCAGTTCTTC. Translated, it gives CSAPGQGINEQFF.

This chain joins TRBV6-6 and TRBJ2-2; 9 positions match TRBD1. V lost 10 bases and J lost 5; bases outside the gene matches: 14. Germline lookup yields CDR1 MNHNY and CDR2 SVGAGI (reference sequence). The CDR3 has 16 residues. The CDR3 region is CATKAPGTGHTGELFF. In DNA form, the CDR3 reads TGTGCCACCAAAGCACCAGGGACAGGGCATACCGGGGAGCTGTTTTTT.

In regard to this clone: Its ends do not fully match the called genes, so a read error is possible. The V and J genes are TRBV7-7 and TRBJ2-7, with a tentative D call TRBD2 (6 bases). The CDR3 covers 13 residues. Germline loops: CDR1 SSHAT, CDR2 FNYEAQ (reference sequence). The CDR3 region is CASSLGRQDEQYF. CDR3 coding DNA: TGTGCTAGCAGCTTAGGGAGGCAGGACGAGCAGTACTTC.

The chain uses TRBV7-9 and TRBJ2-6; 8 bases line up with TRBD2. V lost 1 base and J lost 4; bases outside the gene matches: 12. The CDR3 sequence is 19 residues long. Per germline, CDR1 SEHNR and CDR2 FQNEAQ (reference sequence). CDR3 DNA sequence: TGTGCCAGCAGCTTAGGTGGGCGGGGGGTTCGTGCAGGGGCCAACGTCCTGACTTTC. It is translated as CASSLGGRGVRAGANVLTF. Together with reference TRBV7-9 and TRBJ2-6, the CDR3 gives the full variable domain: DTGVSQNPRHKITKRGQNVTFRCDPISEHNRLYWYRQTLGQGPEFLTYFQNEAQLEKSRLLSDRFSAERPKGSFSTLEIQRTEQGDSAMYLCASSLGGRGVRAGANVLTFGAGSRLTVL.